This T cell receptor beta chain was sequenced in a study of blood T cell repertoires in COVID-19. In the original analysis: Estimated nucleated cell counts came from reference gene primer amplification. The data were produced by immunoSEQ multiplex PCR, yet TCRdb's version contains in-frame clones alone and is incomplete. V, J and clone size reflect that table, while D and trimming were determined from the DNA. The repertoire holds 100,000 to 120,000 clones, with roughly 76% as singletons. The specimen sequenced was peripheral blood. This TCR was sampled from a woman aged 70-85 years with acute or convalescent COVID-19.

The CDR3 loop is CASSLAGIEQYF. As DNA, the CDR3 is TGTGCCAGCAGCTTAGCCGGGATCGAGCAGTACTTC. The V and J genes are TRBV7-9 and TRBJ2-7, with D possibly matching TRBD2 (5 bases). The V end lost 0 bases, the J end lost 6 bases, and 6 bases lay between the germline ends. Per germline, CDR1 SEHNR and CDR2 FQNEAQ (reference sequence). This CDR3 spans 12 amino acids.